This T cell receptor (beta chain) derives from a study of shared clonotypes between healthy human individuals. Study in general: A donor's plate count was three for CD4 naive and three for CD4 memory; CD8 naive had two and CD8 memory one.

Several immunoSEQ plates held equal portions of the genomic DNA taken from each subset. Measured with immunoSEQ multiplex PCR; TCRdb has only the in-frame clones, and not every one. The data contain about 1 million clones, around 74% of them singletons. Germline CDR1 reads SNHLY; CDR2 reads FYNNEI. The V end was cut by 7 bases, the J end by 0 bases, with 10 bases between. The CDR3 covers 14 residues. This TCR was recovered from a man aged 18 to 29 in good health. This chain links TRBV2 with TRBJ1-3, with D tentatively TRBD1 (6 bases). The sequencing input was memory CD4+ T cells sorted from blood. Subset defined: CD45RA-negative fraction. CDR3 DNA sequence: TGTGCCAGCATTACAGGGTTCTCTGGAAACACCATATATTTT. This codes for CASITGFSGNTIYF.